The 20 T cell receptor beta chains reported below all come from one sample, sequenced in a study of cytomegalovirus exposure and HLA in healthy donors. The PCR employed 60 Vbeta primers together with 13 Jbeta primers. Sequencing was performed with immunoSEQ multiplex PCR; in TCRdb, only in-frame clones are kept and a portion is missing. The sample includes approximately 140,000 clones, 60% to 85% of them seen just once. Sequencing input: PBMCs. Receptors originate from a woman aged 40 to 50 in good health and CMV-seronegative.

The genes are TRBV13 and TRBJ2-2; 8 bases match TRBD2. The germline V gene encodes CDR1 PRHDT and CDR2 FYEKMQ (reference sequence). The V and J ends lost 4 bases and 6 bases, in that order; junction bases with no gene match: 7. The CDR3 loop spans 15 amino acids. The CDR3 region has the DNA TGTGCCAGCAGCTCGGGGGGGCCGATAGCCGGGGAGCTGTTTTTT. This encodes CASSSGGPIAGELFF.

This chain uses TRBV19 with TRBJ1-1; a possible D gene is TRBD1 (5 bases). V was trimmed by 5 bases and J by 4 bases, leaving 11 bases between them. Germline values: CDR1 LNHDA, CDR2 SQIVND (reference sequence). The CDR3 has 13 amino acids. The CDR3 DNA reads TGTGCCAGTAGTCTTCAGGGTACCACTGAAGCTTTCTTT. The encoded protein is CASSLQGTTEAFF.

The chain employs TRBV18 and TRBJ2-1; TRBD2 aligns across 8 bases. CDR3 length: 16 amino acids. The V and J ends lost 3 bases and 2 bases, in that order; junction bases with no gene match: 6. Germline V gene sequence: CDR1 KGHSH, CDR2 LQKENI. The CDR3 coding sequence is TGTGCCAGCTCACCGGACGGCGGGAGGACCTACAATGAGCAGTTCTTC. Its translation: CASSPDGGRTYNEQFF.

The CDR3 here is CASSLVGGSTYEQYF. The CDR3 coding sequence is TGTGCCAGCAGTTTAGTAGGCGGGAGTACCTACGAGCAGTACTTC. This chain connects TRBV27 to TRBJ2-7; 7 nucleotides match TRBD2. Germline values: CDR1 MNHEY, CDR2 SMNVEV (reference sequence). The length of the CDR3 is 15 residues. Trimming took 2 bases from V and 2 from J; bases not matched to a gene: 6.

A single count supports this clone. The chain couples TRBV5-1 to TRBJ1-5; unclear D gene. Germline V gene lookup returns CDR1 SGHRS and CDR2 YFSETQ. Trimming removed 0 bases from V and 6 bases from J, with 7 bases in between. This CDR3 has 13 amino acids. The CDR3 spells CASSLEAGQPQHF. CDR3 nucleotides: TGCGCCAGCAGCTTGGAGGCGGGTCAGCCCCAGCATTTT. The full variable domain, rest sourced from reference TRBV5-1 and TRBJ1-5, is KAGVTQTPRYLIKTRGQQVTLSCSPISGHRSVSWYQQTPGQGLQFLFEYFSETQRNKGNFPGRFSGRQFSNSRSEMNVSTLELGDSALYLCASSLEAGQPQHFGDGTRLSIL.

This clone appeared a few times. This chain joins TRBV5-1 and TRBJ2-5; 11 positions agree with TRBD2. Germline trimming cut 4 bases from V and 3 bases from J; bases unmatched to any gene: 11. The CDR3 loop spans 17 amino acids. CDR1 is SGHRS, CDR2 YFSETQ, per germline. CDR3 sequence: CASSIDPTSGMKETQYF. The CDR3 nucleotides are TGCGCCAGCAGCATCGACCCGACTAGCGGGATGAAAGAGACCCAGTACTTC.

This chain links TRBV9 with TRBJ1-1; 7 nucleotides line up with TRBD1. Germline V gives CDR1 SGDLS, CDR2 YYNGEE. The CDR3 runs to 13 residues. Unmatched junction bases numbered 3, after V lost 4 bases and J lost 3 bases. The CDR3: CASSFGTDTEAFF. CDR3 DNA sequence: TGTGCCAGCAGCTTCGGGACAGACACTGAAGCTTTCTTT.

This clone appeared a few times. The chain recombines TRBV19 with TRBJ2-2; D gene uncertain. Germline values: CDR1 LNHDA, CDR2 SQIVND (reference sequence). The CDR3 has 15 amino acids. The germline V and J ends were trimmed by 8 bases and 4 bases, with 17 bases remaining between them. The chain's CDR3 is CASRPPDTLTGELFF. CDR3 in DNA: TGTGCCAGTCGACCCCCAGACACCCTCACCGGGGAGCTGTTTTTT.

This chain links TRBV27 with TRBJ1-2; TRBD1 matches 11 bases. CDR3 length equals 14 residues. J lost 5 bases, V lost 9 bases, and 8 bases had no gene match. Germline-derived CDR1 and CDR2 are MNHEY and SMNVEV (reference sequence). The CDR3 spells CASGGTGGRYGYTF. CDR3 nucleotide sequence: TGTGCCAGTGGGGGGACAGGGGGGAGATATGGCTACACCTTC.

The chain combines TRBV7-7 with TRBJ2-1; 7 nucleotides agree with TRBD2. The CDR3 runs to 12 residues. Germline CDR1 is SSHAT and CDR2 is FNYEAQ (reference sequence). The V gene end was trimmed by 5 bases and the J gene end by 10 bases; junction bases not matched to a gene: 5. The CDR3 coding sequence is TGTGCCAGCAGCCCCAGCGGGACGGAGCAGTTCTTC. Its translation: CASSPSGTEQFF.

The V call is TRBV28, the J call TRBJ2-7; 7 bases match TRBD1. V was pared by 3 bases and J by 5 bases, with 1 base of the junction left unmatched. This CDR3 contains 12 residues. Germline V gene sequence: CDR1 MDHEN, CDR2 SYDVKM. The CDR3 coding sequence is TGTGCCAGCAGTTTCGGACAGGACGAGCAGTACTTC. Its protein is CASSFGQDEQYF.

The chain combines TRBV6-4 with TRBJ1-1, with 7 nucleotides matching TRBD1. The CDR3 totals 13 residues. Unmatched junction bases numbered 1, after V lost 5 bases and J lost 1 base. CDR1 MRHNA and CDR2 SNTAGT come from the germline V gene. The CDR3 region has the DNA TGTGCCAGCAGTCCAGGGGGGAACACTGAAGCTTTCTTT. It codes for CASSPGGNTEAFF.

The chain recombines TRBV19 with TRBJ1-2; D unclear. The V and J ends lost 4 bases and 4 bases respectively, with 13 bases between them. This CDR3 spans 14 amino acids. Germline V CDR1 and CDR2: LNHDA, SQIVND (reference sequence). CDR3 residues: CASSRQASLYGYTF. In DNA, the CDR3 is TGTGCCAGTAGTAGGCAGGCCTCCCTCTATGGCTACACCTTC.

A note on this clone: At one end, the junction sequence differs from germline, possibly due to a read error. J is TRBJ2-4 and V is TRBV7-8, with D possibly being TRBD1 (7 bases). The CDR3 runs 19 residues. The germline V gene encodes CDR1 SGHVS and CDR2 FQNEAQ. This CDR3 is CASSLAGQAGWVAKNSQYF. Written as DNA, the CDR3 is TGTGCCAGCAGCTTAGCAGGACAGGCGGGATGGGTAGCCAAAAACAGTCAGTACTTC.

The CDR3 region has the DNA TGTGCCAGCAGCTTAGGGAGCGGGGGACCGAATGAGCAGTTCTTC. Translating it yields CASSLGSGGPNEQFF. This chain connects TRBV11-3 to TRBJ2-1, with 8 bases identical to TRBD2. From germline, CDR1 is SGHNT and CDR2 YENEEA. The junction had 6 bases not matched to a gene; V was cut back by 1 base and J by 7 bases. This CDR3 spans 15 amino acids.

The chain carries TRBV5-8 and TRBJ2-1; D uncertain. CDR3 length: 14 residues. The V and J ends lost 0 bases and 9 bases respectively, with 13 bases between them. Germline V CDR1 and CDR2: SGHTS, YDEGEE. In DNA form, the CDR3 reads TGTGCCAGCAGCTTGGTCACCTATCGCCCTGAGCAGTTCTTC. This gives the protein CASSLVTYRPEQFF.

The gene calls are TRBV11-3 and TRBJ2-3; no definite D call. The V gene lost 5 bases and the J gene lost 6 bases, with 6 bases spanning the gap. The germline gives CDR1 SGHNT, CDR2 YENEEA. CDR3 size: 11 residues. CDR3 loop: CASSLEDTQYF. CDR3 nucleotide sequence: TGTGCCAGCAGCCTTGAGGATACGCAGTATTTT.

V is TRBV5-1 and J is TRBJ1-6, with 10 bases aligning to TRBD1. Unmatched junction bases numbered 7, after V lost 6 bases and J lost 7 bases. CDR3 length: 15 amino acids. Germline V gene data show CDR1 as SGHRS and CDR2 as YFSETQ. Here the CDR3 reads CASTPGGQGNSPLHF. The CDR3 bases are TGCGCCAGCACCCCAGGGGGACAGGGGAATTCACCCCTCCACTTT.

This clone was picked up a small number of times. The chain has TRBV18 and TRBJ2-1; 10 nucleotides align to TRBD2. Losses at the gene ends were 3 bases for V and 3 bases for J; bases not matched to a gene: 2. The CDR3 loop spans 15 amino acids. CDR1 is KGHSH and CDR2 is LQKENI in the germline V gene. CDR3 sequence: CASSPGLASYNEQFF. The DNA for the CDR3 is TGTGCCAGCTCACCGGGACTAGCGAGCTACAATGAGCAGTTCTTC.

The chain employs TRBV27 and TRBJ2-5, with 8 bases fitting TRBD2. The CDR3 has 15 amino acids. Germline V gene sequence: CDR1 MNHEY, CDR2 SMNVEV (reference sequence). Trimming cost V 3 bases and J 5 bases; bases outside gene matches: 8. In nucleotides, the CDR3 is TGTGCCAGCAGTTTGAGTCGGGGACTAGTGGAGACCCAGTACTTC. Its translation: CASSLSRGLVETQYF.